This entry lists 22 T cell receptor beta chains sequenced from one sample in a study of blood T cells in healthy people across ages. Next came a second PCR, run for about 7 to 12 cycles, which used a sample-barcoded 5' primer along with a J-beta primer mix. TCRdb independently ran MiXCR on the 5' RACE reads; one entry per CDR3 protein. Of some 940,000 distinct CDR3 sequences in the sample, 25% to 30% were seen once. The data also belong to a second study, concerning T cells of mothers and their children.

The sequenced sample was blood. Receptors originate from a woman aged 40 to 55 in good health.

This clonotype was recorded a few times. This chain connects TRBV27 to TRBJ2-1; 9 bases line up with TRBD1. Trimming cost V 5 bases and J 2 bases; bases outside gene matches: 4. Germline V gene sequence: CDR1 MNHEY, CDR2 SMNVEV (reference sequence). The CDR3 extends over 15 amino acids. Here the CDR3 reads CASSRDRVTYNEQFF. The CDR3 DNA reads TGTGCCAGCAGTCGGGACAGGGTCACCTACAATGAGCAGTTCTTC.

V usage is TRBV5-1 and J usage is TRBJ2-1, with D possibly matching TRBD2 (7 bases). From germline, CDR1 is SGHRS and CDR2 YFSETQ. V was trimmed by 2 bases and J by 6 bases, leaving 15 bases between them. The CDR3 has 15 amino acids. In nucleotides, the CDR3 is TGCGCCAGCAGCTTTGAGGGGGGGGTGGTCAATGAGCAGTTCTTC. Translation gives CASSFEGGVVNEQFF.

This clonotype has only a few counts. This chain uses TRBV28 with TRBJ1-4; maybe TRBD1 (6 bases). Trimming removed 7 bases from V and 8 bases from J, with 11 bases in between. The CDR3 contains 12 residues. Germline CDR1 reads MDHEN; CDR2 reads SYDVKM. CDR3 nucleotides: TGTGCCAGCACATTACAGGGAGAAAAACTGTTTTTT. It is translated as CASTLQGEKLFF.

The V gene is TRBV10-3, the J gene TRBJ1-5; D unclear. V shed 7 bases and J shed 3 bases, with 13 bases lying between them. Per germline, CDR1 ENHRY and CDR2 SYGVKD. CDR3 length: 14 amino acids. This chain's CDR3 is CAIKSGSTNQPQHF. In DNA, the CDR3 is TGTGCCATCAAGAGCGGCAGTACCAATCAGCCCCAGCATTTT.

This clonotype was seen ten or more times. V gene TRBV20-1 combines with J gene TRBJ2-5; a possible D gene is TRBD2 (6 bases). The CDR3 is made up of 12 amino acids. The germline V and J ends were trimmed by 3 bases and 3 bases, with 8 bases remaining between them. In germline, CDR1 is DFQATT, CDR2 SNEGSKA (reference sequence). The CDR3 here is CSASIAEETQYF. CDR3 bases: TGCAGTGCTAGTATAGCGGAAGAGACCCAGTACTTC.

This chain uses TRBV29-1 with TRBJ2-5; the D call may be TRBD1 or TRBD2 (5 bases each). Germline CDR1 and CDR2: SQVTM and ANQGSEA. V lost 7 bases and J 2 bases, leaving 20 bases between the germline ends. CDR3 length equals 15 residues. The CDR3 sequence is CSGERFSGAQETQYF. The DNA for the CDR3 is TGCAGCGGTGAGCGATTTTCCGGGGCGCAAGAGACCCAGTACTTC. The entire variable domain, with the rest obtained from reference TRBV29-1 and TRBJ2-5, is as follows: SAVISQKPSRDICQRGTSLTIQCQVDSQVTMMFWYRQQPGQSLTLIATANQGSEATYESGFVIDKFPISRPNLTFSTLTVSNMSPEDSSIYLCSGERFSGAQETQYFGPGTRLLVL.

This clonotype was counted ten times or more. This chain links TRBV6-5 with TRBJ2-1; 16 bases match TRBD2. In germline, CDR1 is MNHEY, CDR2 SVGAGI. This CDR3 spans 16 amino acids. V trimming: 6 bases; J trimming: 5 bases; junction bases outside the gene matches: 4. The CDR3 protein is CASRPGTSGGDNEQFF. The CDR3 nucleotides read TGTGCCAGCAGACCTGGGACTAGCGGGGGGGACAATGAGCAGTTCTTC.

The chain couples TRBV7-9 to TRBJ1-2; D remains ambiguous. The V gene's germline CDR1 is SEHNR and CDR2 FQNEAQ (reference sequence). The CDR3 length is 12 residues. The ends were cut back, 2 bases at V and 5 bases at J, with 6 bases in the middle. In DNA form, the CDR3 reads TGTGCCAGCAGCTTATATAAGTATGGCTACACCTTC. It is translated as CASSLYKYGYTF.

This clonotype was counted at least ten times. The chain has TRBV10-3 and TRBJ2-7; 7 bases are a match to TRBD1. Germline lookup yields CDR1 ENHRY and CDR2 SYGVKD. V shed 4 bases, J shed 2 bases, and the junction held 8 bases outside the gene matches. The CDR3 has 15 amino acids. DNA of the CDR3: TGTGCCATCAGTGGTGGTGACAGGGCCCCCTACGAGCAGTACTTC. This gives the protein CAISGGDRAPYEQYF.

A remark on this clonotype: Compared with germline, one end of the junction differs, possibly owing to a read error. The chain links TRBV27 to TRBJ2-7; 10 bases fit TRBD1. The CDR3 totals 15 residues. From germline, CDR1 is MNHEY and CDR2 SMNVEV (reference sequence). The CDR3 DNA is TGTACCAGCAGTTCCCCGACAGGGGGCAGGTACGAGCAGTACTTC. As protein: CTSSSPTGGRYEQYF.

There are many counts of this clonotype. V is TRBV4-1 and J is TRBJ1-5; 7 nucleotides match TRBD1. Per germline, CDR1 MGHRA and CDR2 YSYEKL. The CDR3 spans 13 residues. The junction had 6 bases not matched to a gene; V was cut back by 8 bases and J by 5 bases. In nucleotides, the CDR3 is TGCGCCAGCTCTAGACAGGGCGATCAGCCCCAGCATTTT. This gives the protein CASSRQGDQPQHF.

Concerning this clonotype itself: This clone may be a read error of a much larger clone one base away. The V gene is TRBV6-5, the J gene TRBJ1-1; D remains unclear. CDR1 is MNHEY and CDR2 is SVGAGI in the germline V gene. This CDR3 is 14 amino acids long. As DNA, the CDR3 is TGTGCCAACAGTTACTCGAGGTCTAACACTGAAGCTTTCTTT. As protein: CANSYSRSNTEAFF.

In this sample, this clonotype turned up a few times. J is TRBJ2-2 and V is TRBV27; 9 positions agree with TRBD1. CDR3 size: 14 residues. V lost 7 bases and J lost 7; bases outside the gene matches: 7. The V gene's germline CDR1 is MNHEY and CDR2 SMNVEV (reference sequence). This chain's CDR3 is CASTVQGAGGELFF. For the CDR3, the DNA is TGTGCCAGCACCGTACAGGGGGCAGGCGGGGAGCTGTTTTTT.

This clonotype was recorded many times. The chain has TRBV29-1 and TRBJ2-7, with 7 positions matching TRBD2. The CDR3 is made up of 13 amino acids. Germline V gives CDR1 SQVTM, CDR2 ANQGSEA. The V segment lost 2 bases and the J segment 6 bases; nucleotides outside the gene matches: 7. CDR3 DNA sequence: TGCAGCGTTGAACGGGGTGGGGAGGGCGAGCAGTACTTC. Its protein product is CSVERGGEGEQYF.

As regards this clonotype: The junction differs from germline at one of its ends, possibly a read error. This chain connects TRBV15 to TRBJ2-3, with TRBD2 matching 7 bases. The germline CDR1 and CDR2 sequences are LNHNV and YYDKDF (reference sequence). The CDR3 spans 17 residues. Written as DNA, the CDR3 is TGTACCACCAGCGGGGAATTGGGGCGTACTAGCACAGATACGCAGTATTTT. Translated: CTTSGELGRTSTDTQYF. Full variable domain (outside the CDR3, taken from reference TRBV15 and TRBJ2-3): DAMVIQNPRYQVTQFGKPVTLSCSQTLNHNVMYWYQQKSSQAPKLLFHYYDKDFNNEADTPDNFQSRRPNTSFCFLDIRSPGLGDTAMYLCTTSGELGRTSTDTQYFGPGTRLTVL.

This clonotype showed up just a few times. CDR3 protein: CASSLGARPYEQYF. CDR3 DNA sequence: TGTGCCAGCAGCTTAGGGGCGCGCCCCTACGAGCAGTACTTC. This chain connects TRBV7-2 to TRBJ2-7, with unresolved D. From germline, CDR1 is SGHTA and CDR2 FQGNSA. The V end was cut by 1 base, the J end by 2 bases, with 9 bases between. The CDR3 has 14 amino acids.

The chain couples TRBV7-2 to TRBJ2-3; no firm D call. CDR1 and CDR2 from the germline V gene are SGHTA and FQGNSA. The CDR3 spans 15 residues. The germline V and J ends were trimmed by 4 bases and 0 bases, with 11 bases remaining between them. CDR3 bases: TGTGCCAGCAGCTCCTTCCGACGTAGCACAGATACGCAGTATTTT. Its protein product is CASSSFRRSTDTQYF.

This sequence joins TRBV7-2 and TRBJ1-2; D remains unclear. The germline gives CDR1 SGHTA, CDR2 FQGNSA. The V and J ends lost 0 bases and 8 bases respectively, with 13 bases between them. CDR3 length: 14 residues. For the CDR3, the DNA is TGTGCCAGCAGCTTAGCCCCCGGGGTGGGCGGCTACACCTTC. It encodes CASSLAPGVGGYTF.

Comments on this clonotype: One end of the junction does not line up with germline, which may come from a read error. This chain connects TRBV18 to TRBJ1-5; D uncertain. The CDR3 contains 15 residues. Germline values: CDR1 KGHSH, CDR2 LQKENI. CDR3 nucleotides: TGTGCCGGCTCTCCCGTCTCCGGTAGCAATCAGCCCCAGCATTTT. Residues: CAGSPVSGSNQPQHF. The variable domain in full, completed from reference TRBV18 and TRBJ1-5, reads NAGVMQNPRHLVRRRGQEARLRCSPMKGHSHVYWYRQLPEEGLKFMVYLQKENIIDESGMPKERFSAEFPKEGPSILRIQQVVRGDSAAYFCAGSPVSGSNQPQHFGDGTRLSIL.

The CDR3 nucleotides read TGTGCCAGCAGCTCTGGACAGCCCGCAGATACGCAGTATTTT. This sequence encodes CASSSGQPADTQYF. The V call is TRBV7-9, the J call TRBJ2-3, with D perhaps matching TRBD1 (6 bases). The CDR3 spans 14 residues. Germline loops: CDR1 SEHNR, CDR2 FQNEAQ (reference sequence). Trimming took 4 bases from V and 4 from J, leaving 12 bases between them.

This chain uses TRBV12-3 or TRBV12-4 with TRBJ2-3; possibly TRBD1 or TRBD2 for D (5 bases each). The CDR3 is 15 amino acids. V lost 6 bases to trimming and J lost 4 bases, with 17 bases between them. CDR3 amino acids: CASSPGRVGADTQYF. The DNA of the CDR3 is TGTGCCAGCAGCCCGGGACGAGTGGGAGCAGATACGCAGTATTTT.

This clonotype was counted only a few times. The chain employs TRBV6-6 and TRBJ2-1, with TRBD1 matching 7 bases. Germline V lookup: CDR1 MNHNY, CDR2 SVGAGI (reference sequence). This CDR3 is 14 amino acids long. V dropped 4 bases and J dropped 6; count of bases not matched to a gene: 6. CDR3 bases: TGTGCCAGCAGTTCCCGACAGGGTGGCAATGAGCAGTTCTTC. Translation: CASSSRQGGNEQFF.